A selection of T cell receptor beta chains follows, all from one sample in a study of early T cells in non-severe SARS-CoV-2 infection. Each CDR3 protein gets one entry after TCRdb re-called the 5' RACE reads with MiXCR. The sample has 55,000 to 85,000 distinct CDR3 sequences, approximately 15% seen once. The sample was whole blood. These receptors were obtained from an adult who was a healthcare worker with PCR-confirmed SARS-CoV-2 infection or an uninfected control (not recorded which). Each CDR3 is given with its conserved first and last residue. D genes are given only for firm matches. The listing skips clone size in some rows; elsewhere it reads once, few, many or a size class.

many	TRBV5-6	NA	TRBJ1-2	CASSLTADGYTF	TGTGCCAGCAGCTTGACTGCGGACGGCTACACCTTC
few	TRBV20-1	TRBD1	TRBJ2-7	CSASWTGGSYEQYF	TGCAGTGCTAGCTGGACAGGGGGATCTTACGAGCAGTACTTC
few	TRBV7-2	NA	TRBJ1-1	CASSLSQEGKAFF	TGTGCCAGCAGCTTGTCTCAAGAGGGCAAAGCTTTCTTT
NA	TRBV7-3	NA	TRBJ2-5	CASSLDSMMGTQYF	TGTGCCAGCAGCTTAGACAGTATGATGGGGACCCAGTACTTC
many	TRBV9	NA	TRBJ2-5	CASSLGSSQETQYF	TGTGCCAGCAGCCTCGGAAGTTCCCAAGAGACCCAGTACTTC
few	TRBV9	NA	TRBJ1-1	CASSVVDNTEAFF	TGTGCCAGCAGCGTAGTAGATAACACTGAAGCTTTCTTT
few	TRBV12-3/TRBV12-4	NA	TRBJ2-1	CASMGQGVYNEQFF	TGTGCCAGCATGGGGCAGGGAGTATACAATGAGCAGTTCTTC
many	TRBV2	NA	TRBJ1-1	CASSGKGSKGVEAFF	TGTGCCAGCAGTGGGAAGGGGTCCAAGGGTGTAGAAGCTTTCTTT
many	TRBV3-1	NA	TRBJ2-3	CASSQVGSGTDTQYF	TGTGCCAGCAGCCAAGTCGGTAGTGGCACAGATACGCAGTATTTT
many	TRBV14	NA	TRBJ1-3	CASSQDGTDTIYF	TGTGCCAGCAGCCAAGACGGCACGGACACCATATATTTT
NA	TRBV21-1	NA	TRBJ1-5	CASRSFGHKPQHF	TGTGCCAGCAGGTCCTTCGGGCATAAGCCCCAGCATTTT
few	TRBV4-2	TRBD2	TRBJ2-1	CASSQDRGLNEQFF	TGTGCCAGCAGCCAAGATCGGGGACTAAATGAGCAGTTCTTC
many	TRBV28	NA	TRBJ2-7	CASSPLQGEQYF	TGTGCCAGCAGTCCCCTTCAGGGCGAGCAGTACTTC
few	TRBV6-6	TRBD2	TRBJ2-1	CASSWRLAGSNEQFF	TGTGCCAGCAGTTGGAGACTAGCGGGCTCCAATGAGCAGTTCTTC
few	TRBV10-3	NA	TRBJ1-1	CAISGGQKNTEAFF	TGTGCCATCAGTGGAGGACAGAAGAACACTGAAGCTTTCTTT
few	TRBV4-1	NA	TRBJ1-1	CASSQDREGKAFF	TGCGCCAGCAGCCAAGATCGTGAGGGAAAAGCTTTCTTT
NA	TRBV5-1	TRBD2	TRBJ2-5	CASSLGKRLAGKETQYF	TGCGCCAGCAGCTTGGGAAAGCGACTAGCGGGGAAAGAGACCCAGTACTTC
NA	TRBV5-4	NA	TRBJ2-2	CASSLGQPNTGELFF	TGTGCCAGCAGCTTGGGACAGCCTAACACCGGGGAGCTGTTTTTT
few	TRBV29-1	NA	TRBJ2-1	CSGGDRSYNEQFF	TGCAGCGGGGGGGACAGATCCTACAATGAGCAGTTCTTC
NA	TRBV28	NA	TRBJ1-2	CASSPLTNYGYTF	TGTGCCAGCAGTCCCCTGACTAACTATGGCTACACCTTC
few	TRBV4-3	NA	TRBJ2-3	CASSQDRVPDTQYF	TGCGCCAGCAGCCAAGATCGGGTCCCGGATACGCAGTATTTT
NA	TRBV19	NA	TRBJ2-2	CASSMTEHTGELFF	TGTGCCAGTAGTATGACAGAGCACACCGGGGAGCTGTTTTTT
NA	TRBV7-3	NA	TRBJ1-4	CASSLYREEEKLFF	TGTGCCAGCAGCTTATACAGGGAGGAAGAAAAACTGTTTTTT
few	TRBV10-3	NA	TRBJ1-2	CAISGGFYGYTF	TGTGCCATCAGTGGCGGATTCTATGGCTACACCTTC
few	TRBV7-3	NA	TRBJ2-3	CASSFTGSTDTQYF	TGTGCCAGCAGCTTTACAGGAAGCACAGATACGCAGTATTTT
NA	TRBV20-1	TRBD1	TRBJ1-1	CSARVGQWTEAFF	TGCAGTGCTAGAGTGGGACAGTGGACTGAAGCTTTCTTT